This paragraph reports one T cell receptor beta chain. No antigen is known for it. Base qualities are not provided; no much larger clone lies one nucleotide away. The immunoSEQ Assay, which uses bias-controlled multiplex PCR amplification of genomic DNA, was used to profile TCRbeta CDR3 regions. Processing in the source paper ran as follows. The absolute abundance of each unique TCRbeta CDR3 region was quantified after sequences were collapsed and filtered. Differential abundance was assessed using a binomial (Fisher-equivalent) model and a beta-binomial model in which time-dependent variance fitted from healthy donors was added. Clones with fewer than 5 combined templates were removed, and differential abundance was called for clones with a Benjamini-Hochberg FDR below 0.01. Using the form v = (b*log(k)+a)^2, the beta-binomial variance was modeled as a function of the total template count across the two samples. Held by TCRdb, this immuneACCESS table contains in-frame sequences only and omits some clones. Under half of the omission traces to an unresolved V gene where checked; the cause of the rest is unknown. The D gene and trimming were derived from the DNA, and the V and J assignments and clone size from that table. This sample gives 81,000 or so clones in total; over 80% of them show up just once. Around 20% of the sample comes from the top ten.

No immune events such as infections were documented for the healthy donors during the collection period. Healthy-donor blood repertoires served as a training cohort to calibrate time-dependent variance in a beta-binomial model of T-cell clone differential abundance. The training cohort comprised ten or so healthy donors, 3 female and 7 male. On average the donors were approximately 42 years old, and their ages spanned about 29 to 65 years. Obtained from a commercial supplier, whole blood was collected from each healthy donor at three time points set around 2 weeks apart. For immunosequencing, genomic DNA was extracted from unsorted whole blood. The sample originates from a study of identifying expanded T cells in peripheral blood (dated by TCRdb to about 2019). Study-level background: Technical replicates were generated by sequencing separate aliquots of the same genomic DNA pool, with four replicates compared pairwise.

Beyond this particular receptor, the publication reports: The authors expected that over much longer intervals, such as months to years, biological variance in healthy repertoires might increase even further. For all healthy donors, the variance in clone template counts between roughly 2-week samples rose significantly as total template count increased. Across all healthy-donor time intervals, the beta-binomial model significantly cut both the number of clones called differentially abundant and the false-positive rate. Between technical replicates the binomial model flagged approximately 1.1 differentially abundant clones, whereas over around 2 weeks the binomial model flagged about 16.4 and over roughly 4 weeks about 19.

CDR1 and CDR2, looked up from the germline V gene, are MGHRA and YSYEKL. Its CDR3 holds 12 amino acids, cysteine through phenylalanine. Only CDR3 DNA remains: 36 bases, in frame from the first base. V gives up 4 bases and J gives up 2 bases, and the segment between their germline ends measures 3 bases. The receptor comes from a person aged 18-70 years in good health. The sequence joins TRBV4-1 to TRBJ2-1; no D gene can be assigned with confidence. Sequencing was performed on blood. The CDR3 reads as follows: CASSLPYNEQFF. The DNA sequence follows: TGCGCCAGCAGCCTTCCCTACAATGAGCAGTTCTTC.